The T cell receptor beta chain described here comes from a study of T cell responses to AZD1222 COVID-19 vaccine. General study results and limits: Females made up more of the donors, who were largely white British, and clonal diversity may have come out too low. Targets within unmutated variant regions were reportedly found for nearly half of spike-specific TCRs. Repertoires were obtained only post-peak T cell response.

Details on this clone: Its antigen is not identified.

Only in-frame clones appear in the TCRdb table, and some are missing; sequencing was by immunoSEQ multiplex PCR. The sample consists of about 49,000 clones, over 65% of them appearing once. Germline CDR1 is SGHNT and CDR2 is YYREEE (reference sequence). Losses at the gene ends were 3 bases for V and 5 bases for J; bases not matched to a gene: 3. This CDR3 has 13 residues. The TCR originated in an adult in good health. The rearrangement uses TRBV5-4 and TRBJ2-5, with TRBD1 identical over 8 bases. This sample comprised peripheral blood, obtained on day 0 of AZD1222 vaccination. The chain's CDR3 is CASSSRGPETQYF. In nucleotides, the CDR3 is TGTGCCAGCAGCTCCAGGGGGCCGGAGACCCAGTACTTC.